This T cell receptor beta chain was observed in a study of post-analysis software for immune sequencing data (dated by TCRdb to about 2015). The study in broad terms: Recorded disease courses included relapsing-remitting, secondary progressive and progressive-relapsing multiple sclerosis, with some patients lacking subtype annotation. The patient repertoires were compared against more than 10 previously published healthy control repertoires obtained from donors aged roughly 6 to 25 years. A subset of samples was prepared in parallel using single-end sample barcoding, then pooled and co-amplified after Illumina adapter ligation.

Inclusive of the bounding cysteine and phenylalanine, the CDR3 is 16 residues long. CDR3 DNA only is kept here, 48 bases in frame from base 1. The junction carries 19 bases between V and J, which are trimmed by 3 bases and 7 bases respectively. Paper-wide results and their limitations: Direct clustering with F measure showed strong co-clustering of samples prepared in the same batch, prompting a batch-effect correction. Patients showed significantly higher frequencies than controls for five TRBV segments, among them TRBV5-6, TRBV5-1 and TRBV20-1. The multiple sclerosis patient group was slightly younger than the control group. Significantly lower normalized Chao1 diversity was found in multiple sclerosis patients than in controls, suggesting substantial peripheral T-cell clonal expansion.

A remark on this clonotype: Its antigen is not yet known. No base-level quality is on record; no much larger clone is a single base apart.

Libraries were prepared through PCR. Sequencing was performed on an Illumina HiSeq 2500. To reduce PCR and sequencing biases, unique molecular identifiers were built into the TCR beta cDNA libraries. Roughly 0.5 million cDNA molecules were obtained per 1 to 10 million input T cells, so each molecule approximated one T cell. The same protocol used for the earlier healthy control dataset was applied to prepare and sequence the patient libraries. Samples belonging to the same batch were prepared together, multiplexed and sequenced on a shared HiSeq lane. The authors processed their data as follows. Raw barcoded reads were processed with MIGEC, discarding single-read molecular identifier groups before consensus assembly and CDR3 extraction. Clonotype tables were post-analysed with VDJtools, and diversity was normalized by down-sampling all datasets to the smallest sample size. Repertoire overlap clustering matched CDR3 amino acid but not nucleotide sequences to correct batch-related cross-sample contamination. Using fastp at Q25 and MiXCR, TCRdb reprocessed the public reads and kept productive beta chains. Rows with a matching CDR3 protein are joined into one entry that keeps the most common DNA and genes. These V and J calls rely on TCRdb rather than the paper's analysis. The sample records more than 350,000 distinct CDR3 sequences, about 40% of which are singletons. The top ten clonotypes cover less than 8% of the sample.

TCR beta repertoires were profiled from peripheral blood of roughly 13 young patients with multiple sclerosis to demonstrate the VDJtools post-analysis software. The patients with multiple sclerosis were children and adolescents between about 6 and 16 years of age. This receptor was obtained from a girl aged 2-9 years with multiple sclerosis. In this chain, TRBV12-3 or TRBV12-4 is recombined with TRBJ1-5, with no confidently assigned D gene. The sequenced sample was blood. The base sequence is TGTGCCAGCAGTTTTATGACATCCGCTCACGGGCAGCCCCAGCATTTT. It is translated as CASSFMTSAHGQPQHF.